A selection of T cell receptor beta chains follows, all from one sample in a study of blood T cell repertoires in COVID-19. Only in-frame clones appear in the TCRdb table, and some are missing; sequencing was by immunoSEQ multiplex PCR. The repertoire has more than 95,000 clones, roughly 79% of them found once; the top ten carry approximately 25%. Sequencing used peripheral blood. All receptors derive from a human donor in a cohort sampled during active COVID-19. CDR3s include the opening cysteine and the closing phenylalanine or tryptophan. A D gene is named only where the DNA matches it firmly. Clone sizes are given selectively: once, few, many, or a class where the clone is expanded.

.	TRBV28	.	TRBJ1-6	TGTGCCAGCAGTTTCGGCCGGGTTTGGTCACCCCTCCACTTT	CASSFGRVWSPLHF
.	TRBV5-1	.	TRBJ1-1	TGCGCCAGCAGCTCTCTACAGGGCACTGAAGCTTTCTTT	CASSSLQGTEAFF
.	TRBV28	.	TRBJ1-5	TGTGCCAGCAGTACCTGGGGGGAGGGAAGCAATCAGCCCCAGCATTTT	CASSTWGEGSNQPQHF
few	TRBV4-1	.	TRBJ2-2	TGCGCCAGCAGCCAAGATCGGGCAGGGTCGAACACCGGGGAGCTGTTTTTT	CASSQDRAGSNTGELFF
.	TRBV11-2	TRBD2	TRBJ2-7	TGTGCCAGCAGCCCCTCCCTAGCGGGAGCGTACGAGCAGTACTTC	CASSPSLAGAYEQYF
.	TRBV6-2/TRBV6-3	.	TRBJ1-2	TGTGCCAGCAGTTACCCGGGACAAAGGAACGGCTACACCTTC	CASSYPGQRNGYTF
.	TRBV5-8	.	TRBJ2-3	TGTGCCAGCAGCGGGGGCTTTGAGGGCGATACGCAGTATTTT	CASSGGFEGDTQYF
.	TRBV7-2	.	TRBJ1-2	TGTGCCAGCAGCTTGGAAGGAAGGGGAAACCATGGCTACACCTTC	CASSLEGRGNHGYTF
.	TRBV6-5	TRBD1	TRBJ2-3	TGTGCCAGCAGGCGGGGACAGGGGGCAACAGATACGCAGTATTTT	CASRRGQGATDTQYF
.	TRBV28	.	TRBJ1-6	TGTGCCAGCAGCGATAATTCACCCCTCCACTTT	CASSDNSPLHF
.	TRBV7-2	.	TRBJ1-3	TGTGCCAGCAGCTCAGACTCTGGAAACACCATATATTTT	CASSSDSGNTIYF
.	TRBV7-7	TRBD1	TRBJ2-5	TGTGCTAGCAGCCCCGGGACAGTGCCCAGCTCTGAAGAGACCCAGTACTTC	CASSPGTVPSSEETQYF
.	TRBV10-3	TRBD2	TRBJ2-5	TGTGCCATCAGCTTAGCGGGAGTGGGTGAGACCCAGTACTTC	CAISLAGVGETQYF
.	TRBV18	TRBD2	TRBJ2-7	TGTGCCAGCTCACCGAAAACTAGCGGGGAGGTCGAGCAGTACTTC	CASSPKTSGEVEQYF
.	TRBV4-3	.	TRBJ2-7	TGCGCCAGCAGCCAATATTCGGGGACCTACGAGCAGTACTTC	CASSQYSGTYEQYF
.	TRBV9	.	TRBJ2-2	TGTGCCAGCAGCGTCTTGGACTCAAACACCGGGGAGCTGTTTTTT	CASSVLDSNTGELFF
.	TRBV12-3/TRBV12-4	.	TRBJ2-5	TGTGCCAGCAGCCCCATGACTCAAGAGACCCAGTACTTC	CASSPMTQETQYF
few	TRBV5-8	TRBD1	TRBJ2-7	TGTGCCAGCAGCTTGGTGGACAGGGCCTACGAGCAGTACTTC	CASSLVDRAYEQYF
.	TRBV6-6	.	TRBJ1-2	TGTGCCAGCAGTTACTCCGAACAGACGAGTAACTATGGCTACACCTTC	CASSYSEQTSNYGYTF
few	TRBV5-1	TRBD1	TRBJ2-5	TGCGCCAGCCGGGACAGACAAGAGACCCAGTACTTC	CASRDRQETQYF
.	TRBV23-1	.	TRBJ2-7	TGCGCCAGCGGAGGGGGCGGGTCGAGCTCCTACGAGCAGTACTTC	CASGGGGSSSYEQYF
.	TRBV15	.	TRBJ1-2	TGTGCCACCAGCAGAGACCCCGGACAGCACCATGGCTACACCTTC	CATSRDPGQHHGYTF
.	TRBV28	.	TRBJ1-1	TGTGCCAGCAACCCGGGTCAGGGAGAAGCTTTCTTT	CASNPGQGEAFF
.	TRBV28	.	TRBJ2-7	TGTGCCAGCAGCTTACCCGCGCCCTCCTACGAGCAGTACTTC	CASSLPAPSYEQYF
.	TRBV5-4	TRBD1	TRBJ1-2	TGTGCCAGCAGCCCCCAGACAGGGGGAAACTATGGCTACACCTTC	CASSPQTGGNYGYTF
.	TRBV7-2	TRBD1	TRBJ1-1	TGTGCCAGCAGCTTCGGACAGGGGGCTTCTATGAACACTGAAGCTTTCTTT	CASSFGQGASMNTEAFF
.	TRBV10-3	.	TRBJ1-1	TGTGCCATCAGTGGGGGGGTGAGTTTAGCTTTCTTT	CAISGGVSLAFF